The clone carrying this T cell receptor (beta chain) has at least ten counts. Regions amplified from RNA transcripts were the TCR beta CDR3 regions. During a first-round RT-PCR of the TCR CDR3, the HTBI primer set was used. TCRdb redid the calling of the multiplex PCR reads with MiXCR, one entry per CDR3 protein. The sample consists of about 200,000 distinct CDR3 sequences, 17% of them appearing once. These data come from a study of T cells in Graves' hyperthyroidism and ophthalmopathy. Diagnosis of hyperthyroidism was new in patients aged 18 to 65, and its duration was under 2 months. The diagnoses drew upon clinical symptoms, serum thyroxine and TRAb, thyroid ultrasound and orbital computed tomography. CDR1 is LNHNV, CDR2 YYDKDF, per germline (reference sequence). The CDR3 spans 15 residues. V was clipped by 0 bases and J by 2 bases, with 10 bases between them.

The TCR was taken from a man aged 45-60 years with Graves' hyperthyroidism. The sample taken for sequencing was blood. V and J are TRBV15 and TRBJ2-5; D may be TRBD2 (5 bases). The CDR3 bases are TGTGCCACCAGCAGAGACCGAAGCGGACAAGAGACCCAGTACTTC. Its protein product is CATSRDRSGQETQYF.